This T cell receptor (beta chain) was recorded in a study of T cell changes during pregnancy in multiple sclerosis. The data were produced by immunoSEQ multiplex PCR, yet TCRdb's version contains in-frame clones alone and is incomplete. Of roughly 110,000 clones listed, 92% are singletons. The V gene end was trimmed by 8 bases and the J gene end by 0 bases; junction bases not matched to a gene: 6. Germline CDR1 and CDR2: MNHNS and SASEGT. CDR3 length equals 15 residues. The sample in question was peripheral blood, obtained in the third trimester of pregnancy. The rearrangement joins TRBV6-1 to TRBJ1-4; 7 bases fit TRBD1. The receptor was derived from a female donor with multiple sclerosis, enrolled in a pregnancy study. The CDR3 coding sequence is TGTGCCAGCTCGGACAGGTTTGCAACTAATGAAAAACTGTTTTTT. Its translation is CASSDRFATNEKLFF.